This T cell receptor beta chain is from a study of blood T cell repertoires in COVID-19. Study overall: The origin of the acute and convalescent COVID-19 samples was the United States, Italy and Spain. From T cells, B-cell-depleted T cells, or PBMCs came the material, which was cDNA or gDNA.

In the study's own analysis: For nucleated cells, counts were estimated from reference gene primer amplification. The data were produced by immunoSEQ multiplex PCR, yet TCRdb's version contains in-frame clones alone and is incomplete. Clone size and the V and J calls come from that table; the DNA yielded D and trimming. Of around 200,000 clones listed, around nine tenths are singletons. Germline CDR1 and CDR2: MNHEY and SMNVEV (reference sequence). This CDR3 has 16 residues. The V gene lost 3 bases and the J gene lost 1 base, with 14 bases spanning the gap. Sequenced material: peripheral blood. The V gene is TRBV27, the J gene TRBJ2-3; D gene uncertain. This TCR derives from a man younger than 35 with active or convalescent COVID-19. CDR3 in amino acids: CASSLRGSTGTDTQYF. The CDR3 coding sequence is TGTGCCAGCAGTTTGCGCGGTTCAACTGGCACAGATACGCAGTATTTT.